This T cell receptor (beta chain) was captured in a study of blood T cell repertoires in COVID-19. Looking at the study overall: Italy, Spain and the United States were the sources of the convalescent and acute COVID-19 samples. In each case, the material was cDNA or gDNA derived from T cells, B-cell-depleted T cells, or PBMCs.

The authors' processing: Amplification from reference gene primers served as the basis for estimated nucleated cell counts. Generated by immunoSEQ multiplex PCR, the TCRdb table keeps only in-frame clones and is missing some. That table is the source of V, J and clone size, and D and trimming were worked out from the DNA. The sample holds about 32,000 clones, just over 85% seen once. Unmatched junction bases numbered 15, after V lost 4 bases and J lost 8 bases. In germline, CDR1 is MGHRA, CDR2 YSYEKL. The CDR3 is 16 amino acids. Sequencing was done on a sample of peripheral blood. The chain combines TRBV4-1 with TRBJ1-1; TRBD1 aligns across 8 bases. This TCR came from an elderly woman with active or convalescent COVID-19. CDR3 loop: CASSRPGQGELREAFF. CDR3 sequence (DNA): TGCGCCAGCAGCCGCCCCGGACAGGGCGAATTAAGGGAAGCTTTCTTT.